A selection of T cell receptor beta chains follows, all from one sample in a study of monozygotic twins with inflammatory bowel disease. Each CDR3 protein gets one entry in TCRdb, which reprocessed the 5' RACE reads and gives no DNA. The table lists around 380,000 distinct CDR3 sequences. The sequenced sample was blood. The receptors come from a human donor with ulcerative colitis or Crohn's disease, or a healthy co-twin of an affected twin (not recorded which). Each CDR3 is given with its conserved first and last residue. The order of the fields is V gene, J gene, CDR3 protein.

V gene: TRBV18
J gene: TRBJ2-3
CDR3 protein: CASSPVGSDTQYF

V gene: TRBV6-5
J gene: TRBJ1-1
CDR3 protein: CASKQGATEAFF

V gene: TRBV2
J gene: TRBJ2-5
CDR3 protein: CATTAGVQETQYF

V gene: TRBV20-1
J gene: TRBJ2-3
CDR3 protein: CSARGPDSENTQYF

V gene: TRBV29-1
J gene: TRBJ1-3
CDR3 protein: CSAAEARGLGNTIYF

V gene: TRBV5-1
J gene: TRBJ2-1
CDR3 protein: CASSTTSESYNEQFF

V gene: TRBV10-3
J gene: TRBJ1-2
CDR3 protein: CAISVSPGVNYGYTF

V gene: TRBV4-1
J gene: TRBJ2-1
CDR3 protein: CASSQGPLAKYEQFF

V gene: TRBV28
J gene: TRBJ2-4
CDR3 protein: CASGRDRDESGGVF

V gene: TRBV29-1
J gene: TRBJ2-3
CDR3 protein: CSVWVRLTDTQYF

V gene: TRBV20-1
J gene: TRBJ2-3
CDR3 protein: CSAEPSSGGGYTQYF

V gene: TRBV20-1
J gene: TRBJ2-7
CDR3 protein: CSAGRLAGAVEQYF

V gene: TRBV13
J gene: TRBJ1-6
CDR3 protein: CASSSRTEKPLHF

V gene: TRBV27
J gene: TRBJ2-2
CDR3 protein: CASSLKGKATGELFF

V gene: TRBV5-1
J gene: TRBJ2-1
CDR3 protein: CASLGHPTYNEQFF

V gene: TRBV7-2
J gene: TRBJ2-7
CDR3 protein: CASSFLPSYEQYF

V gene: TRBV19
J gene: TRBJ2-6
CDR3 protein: CASSFLGGGSGANVLTF

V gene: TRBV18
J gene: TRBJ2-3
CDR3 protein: CASSPLMSIVAASTDTQYF

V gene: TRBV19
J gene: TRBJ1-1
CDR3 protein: CASSIDGTGNKSF

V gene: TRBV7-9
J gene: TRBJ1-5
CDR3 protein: CASSSGDRGNQPQHF

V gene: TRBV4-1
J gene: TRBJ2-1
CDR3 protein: CASSQVEAGGTFF

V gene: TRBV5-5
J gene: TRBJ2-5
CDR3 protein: CASSLGLRDEETQYF

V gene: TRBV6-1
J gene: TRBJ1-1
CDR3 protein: CASSKGVSGTEAFF

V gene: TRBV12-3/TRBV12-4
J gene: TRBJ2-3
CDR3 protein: CASSFGGDREMGTDTQYF

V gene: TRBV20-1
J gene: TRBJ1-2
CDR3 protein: CSASNTLKGGYTF

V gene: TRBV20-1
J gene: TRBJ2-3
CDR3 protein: CSAQFAGGRGISTDTQYF

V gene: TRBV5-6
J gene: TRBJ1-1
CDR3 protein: CASSRPGTANTEAFF

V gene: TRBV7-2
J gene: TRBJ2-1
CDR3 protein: CASSFGTRPNEQFF

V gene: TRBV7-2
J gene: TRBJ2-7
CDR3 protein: CASSLAQGRYEQYF

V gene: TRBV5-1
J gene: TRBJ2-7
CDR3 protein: CASSLQALSYEQYF

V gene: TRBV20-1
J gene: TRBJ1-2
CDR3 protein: CARGGGYGYTF

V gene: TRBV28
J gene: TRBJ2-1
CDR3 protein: CASRGGAANYNEQFF

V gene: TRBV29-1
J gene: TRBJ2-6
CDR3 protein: CSVSTGSGANVLTF

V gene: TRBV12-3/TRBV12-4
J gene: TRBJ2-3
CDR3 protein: CASSLDTSGSTDTQYF

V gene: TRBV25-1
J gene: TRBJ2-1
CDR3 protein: CASSEFGGFTFF

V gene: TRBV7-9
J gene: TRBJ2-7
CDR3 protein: CASSLIWGGEQYF

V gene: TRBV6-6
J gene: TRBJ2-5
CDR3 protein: CASRNGLAETQYF

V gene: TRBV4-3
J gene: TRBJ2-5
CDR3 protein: CASSLLAGVQETQYF

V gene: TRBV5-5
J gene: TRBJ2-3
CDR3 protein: CASSPRLSTDTQYF

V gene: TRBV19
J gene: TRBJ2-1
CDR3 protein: CASSILAPNEQFF

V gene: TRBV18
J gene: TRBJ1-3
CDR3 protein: CASSPGGPSSGNTIYF

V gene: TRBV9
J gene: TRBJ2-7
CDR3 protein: CASSVGLAGELEQYF

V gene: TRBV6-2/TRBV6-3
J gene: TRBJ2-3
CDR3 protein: CASSRTSGVRADTQYF